This TCR beta chain was obtained from a study of regulatory T cells in long-lasting Graves disease. Study-level findings and limits: Shared public clonotypes totalled a few thousand in persistent patients, compared with 966 in new patients.

CDR3 length equals 15 residues. The germline V gene encodes CDR1 MNHEY and CDR2 SMNVEV (reference sequence). With respect to this clonotype: Its antigen is undetermined. One base away lies a much larger clone, so this may be a sequencing read error.

Time point here: newly diagnosed GD, antithyroid drugs for less than 3 months. PBMCs were the source of the RNA used for TCR sequencing. Libraries of TCR beta came from iRepertoire HTBI primers plus Arm-PCR of CDR3 regions. Via MiXCR, TCRdb re-called the multiplex PCR reads, giving one row per CDR3 protein. The table has about 540,000 distinct CDR3 sequences, roughly 13% seen once; the top ten hold roughly a tenth. The sample was also reused in another study, on T cells in Graves' hyperthyroidism and ophthalmopathy. This second study notes: Blood also showed most of the thyroid clonotypes that were expanded above 0.001. Ophthalmopathy and stable hyperthyroidism were separated by a 13 V-J model.

The sequence was collected from a man aged 30 to 39 with Graves disease. Sample: peripheral blood mononuclear cells (PBMCs), taken at new diagnosis, from a patient treated with antithyroid drugs. The V and J genes are TRBV27 and TRBJ2-5; D gene uncertain. CDR3 protein: CASSLSPGVQGTQYF. The CDR3 coding sequence is TGTGCCAGCAGTTTATCCCCGGGTGTCCAAGGGACCCAGTACTTC.